This T cell receptor (beta chain) was sequenced in a study of regulatory T cells in long-lasting Graves disease. For TCR beta, libraries came from iRepertoire HTBI primers and Arm-PCR of CDR3 regions. TCRdb independently ran MiXCR on the multiplex PCR reads; one entry per CDR3 protein. The sample shows under 300,000 distinct CDR3 sequences, about 18% of them seen only once. Germline V gene sequence: CDR1 LGHNA, CDR2 YNFKEQ. V was shortened by 0 bases and J by 4 bases, with 7 bases between the two germline ends. The CDR3 runs 14 residues. The time point was: newly diagnosed GD, antithyroid drugs for less than 3 months. Extracted RNA from PBMCs served as the source of the TCR library. Graves' disease was diagnosed by American Thyroid Association guidelines. The table lists this clonotype with many counts.

The clonotype comes from a female donor with Graves disease. The source was peripheral blood mononuclear cells (PBMCs), collected at new diagnosis, from a patient treated with antithyroid drugs. The chain has TRBV4-2 and TRBJ2-1; no reliable D call. The DNA of the CDR3 is TGTGCCAGCAGCCAAGAAGGCAGATACAATGAGCAGTTCTTC. Translation gives CASSQEGRYNEQFF.